Sequencing of this T cell receptor (beta chain) was carried out in a study of OX40 agonist ivuxolimab in advanced cancers. About the study: Patients achieving partial responses numbered three: one hepatocellular carcinoma case and two cutaneous melanoma cases.

TCRdb keeps only in-frame clones here, not all; method: immunoSEQ multiplex PCR. This table has 40,000 or so clones, 88% appearing once. Germline V gene sequence: CDR1 SNHLY, CDR2 FYNNEI. This CDR3 has 15 residues. Unmatched junction bases numbered 9, after V lost 5 bases and J lost 5 bases. The sequencing here drew on CD4+ or CD8+ T cells sorted from blood, taken in a trial of the OX40 agonist ivuxolimab. The source of this sequence is an adult with an advanced solid tumor such as melanoma, head and neck, liver or kidney cancer. V usage is TRBV2 and J usage is TRBJ2-5, with TRBD1 matching over 9 bases. CDR3 bases: TGTGCCAGCAGTACTACAGGGGGCCACCGGGAGACCCAGTACTTC. As protein: CASSTTGGHRETQYF.